The 9 T cell receptor beta chains below all came from one sample that was sequenced in a study of T-cell reconstitution after alpha-beta-depleted transplantation in children. The TCRbeta library was prepared with unique molecular identifiers. TCRdb processed the PCR reads anew with MiXCR; each CDR3 protein has one entry. There are over 200,000 distinct CDR3 sequences in the sample; about 9.5% occur only once, and roughly 6.2% lies in the top ten. The material was PBMCs from the stem cell graft donor, obtained from the stem cell graft. These receptors all stem from a human donor who donated a stem cell graft to a child with acute lymphoblastic leukemia.

There are many counts of this clonotype. The DNA of the CDR3 is TGTGCCAGCAAGTCAAGCAATCAGCCCCAGCATTTT. It encodes CASKSSNQPQHF. V usage is TRBV27 and J usage is TRBJ1-5; D call uncertain. Trimming removed 7 bases from V and 1 base from J, with 5 bases in between. Germline loops: CDR1 MNHEY, CDR2 SMNVEV (reference sequence). The CDR3 extends over 12 amino acids.

This clonotype has at least ten counts. The chain joins TRBV5-6 to TRBJ2-7, with unresolved D. Germline CDR1 reads SGHDT; CDR2 reads YYEEEE. The CDR3 length is 13 residues. Trimming left V 3 bases short and J 0 bases short, with 7 bases between. Written as DNA, the CDR3 is TGTGCCAGCAGCTATGATGGCTCCTACGAGCAGTACTTC. It codes for CASSYDGSYEQYF.

This clonotype was seen at least ten times. The chain recombines TRBV18 with TRBJ2-7; D is possibly TRBD1 or TRBD2 (5 bases each). V lost 6 bases and J 0 bases, leaving 9 bases between the germline ends. The CDR3 length is 13 residues. CDR1 KGHSH and CDR2 LQKENI come from the germline V gene. CDR3 coding DNA: TGTGCCAGCTCGGGGGACGACTCCTACGAGCAGTACTTC. Protein product: CASSGDDSYEQYF.

In nucleotides, the CDR3 is TGTGCCAGCAGTTTATCAGCAGGAGATCGTAATCAGCCCCAGCATTTT. Translated: CASSLSAGDRNQPQHF. J is TRBJ1-5 and V is TRBV27, with unresolved D. The CDR3 runs 16 residues. The V end lost 0 bases, the J end lost 4 bases, and 13 bases lay between the germline ends. Germline CDR1 reads MNHEY; CDR2 reads SMNVEV (reference sequence).

This rearrangement joins TRBV4-3 to TRBJ1-2, with a tentative D call TRBD1 (6 bases). Trimming cost V 1 base and J 7 bases, with 13 bases left between them. The CDR3 consists of 14 residues. Germline V gene data show CDR1 as LGHNA and CDR2 as YSLEER. The chain's CDR3 is CASSQAAGVGGYTF. The CDR3 DNA sequence: TGCGCCAGCAGCCAAGCGGCAGGGGTTGGTGGCTACACCTTC.

V is TRBV6-5 and J is TRBJ2-7, with 9 bases aligning to TRBD1. This CDR3 is built from 18 residues. Germline CDR1 is MNHEY and CDR2 is SVGAGI. The J segment lost 5 bases and the V segment lost 0 bases, leaving 14 bases of the junction unmatched. DNA for the CDR3: TGTGCCAGCAGTTACTCGGTTTTGTTCGGGACAGGGCGCCACGAGCAGTACTTC. As protein: CASSYSVLFGTGRHEQYF.

The chain joins TRBV19 to TRBJ1-1; D is unclear. The CDR3 extends over 13 amino acids. V was cut by 5 bases and J by 4 bases, with 11 bases left in between. Germline lookup yields CDR1 LNHDA and CDR2 SQIVND (reference sequence). The CDR3 sequence is CASSFRHGTEAFF. Written as DNA, the CDR3 is TGTGCCAGTAGTTTCAGACATGGCACTGAAGCTTTCTTT.

This clonotype was detected a few times. This sequence joins TRBV27 and TRBJ1-1, with D tentatively TRBD1 (6 bases). CDR3 length equals 14 residues. Trimming took off 6 bases at V and 5 bases at J, with 16 bases between the two ends. From germline, CDR1 is MNHEY and CDR2 SMNVEV (reference sequence). The CDR3: CASSRTPGTTEAFF. CDR3 nucleotides: TGTGCCAGCAGCCGGACCCCCGGGACAACTGAAGCTTTCTTT.

The chain joins TRBV5-6 to TRBJ1-2, with D unresolved. The germline V and J ends were trimmed by 0 bases and 4 bases, with 7 bases remaining between them. CDR3 length: 13 residues. The germline CDR1 and CDR2 sequences are SGHDT and YYEEEE. The CDR3 DNA reads TGTGCCAGCAGCTTGGCAGCGGGCTATGGCTACACCTTC. This translates into CASSLAAGYGYTF.